Described below is a single T cell receptor (beta chain) sequence and its context. There is no known antigen for this receptor. Within one base of it there is no much larger clone, and no base qualities were kept. The sample's treatment or condition label, in plain terms: preoperative locoregional IRX-2 cytokine immunotherapy. The samples were obtained from a phase Ib study in which preoperative, locoregional IRX-2 cytokine immunotherapy intended to prime immune responses was tested. Patients with early-stage breast cancer who were given IRX-2 before surgery served as donors. CDR3 length: 15 amino acids, cysteine to phenylalanine. This entry keeps only the CDR3 DNA: 45 bases, framed from base 1. The sample originates from a study of preoperative IRX-2 immunotherapy in early breast cancer (dated by TCRdb to the late 2010s). The protocol used for the library was the immunoSEQ multiplex PCR assay. TCRdb holds this immuneACCESS table with in-frame rearrangements only. Some clones are missing; in checked studies, unresolved V genes explain under half, and the rest has no known cause. In all, the sample holds 15,000 to 25,000 clones, and around 85% of those were seen once. Together, the top ten hold about 1.2% of the sample.

The clonotype was recovered from a human donor with breast cancer. Specimen: lymph node tissue, collected after IRX-2 immunotherapy. The sequence links TRBV1 to TRBJ2-7; the D segment call TRBD1 is taken from the table without a DNA check. TRBV1 is an annotated pseudogene. The CDR3 region has the sequence CASSQPTGGWYEQYF. The nucleotide sequence reads as follows: TGCGCCAGCAGCCAACCGACAGGGGGATGGTACGAGCAGTACTTC.